A single sample is the source of the 26 T cell receptor beta chains below, sequenced in a study of blood T cell repertoires in COVID-19. Assay: immunoSEQ multiplex PCR; the TCRdb copy retains only in-frame clones and omits some. This sample has under 500,000 clones, with 80% to 90% found just once. Sequences were obtained from peripheral blood. The origin of the receptors is a woman aged 30 to 39 with acute or convalescent COVID-19.

The rearrangement uses TRBV28 and TRBJ1-1, with TRBD1 as a possible D gene (6 bases). Germline values: CDR1 MDHEN, CDR2 SYDVKM. V lost 1 base to trimming and J lost 3 bases, with 9 bases between them. The CDR3 totals 14 residues. As DNA, the CDR3 is TGTGCCAGCAGTTTATCGACAGGATACACTGAAGCTTTCTTT. Protein sequence: CASSLSTGYTEAFF.

The J gene is TRBJ1-6, the V gene TRBV3-1 (or the pseudogene TRBV3-2); D remains unclear. The CDR3 length is 14 residues. V dropped 4 bases and J dropped 11 bases, with 15 bases sitting between them. CDR1 is LGHDT and CDR2 is YNNKEL in the germline V gene (reference sequence). The CDR3 coding sequence is TGTGCCAGCAGCCGCAACCTGCCTGAGACACCCCTCCACTTT. It translates to CASSRNLPETPLHF.

V gene TRBV27 combines with J gene TRBJ1-2; the match to TRBD1 covers 12 bases. CDR3 length equals 14 residues. Unmatched junction bases numbered 8, after V lost 8 bases and J lost 7 bases. Germline CDR1 is MNHEY and CDR2 is SMNVEV (reference sequence). The CDR3 reads CASGTGGDFGGYTF. CDR3 bases: TGTGCCAGCGGGACAGGGGGCGATTTCGGTGGCTACACCTTC.

This CDR3 is CASSTRQELPQHF. The CDR3 nucleotides read TGCGCCAGCAGCACCCGACAGGAGTTGCCCCAGCATTTT. The chain employs TRBV4-1 and TRBJ1-5, with D maybe TRBD1 (6 bases). Trimming pared 5 bases from V and 9 bases from J, leaving 14 bases between. There are 13 residues in the CDR3. Germline lookup yields CDR1 MGHRA and CDR2 YSYEKL.

V gene TRBV28 combines with J gene TRBJ2-1, with 10 bases aligning to TRBD2. J lost 4 bases, V lost 6 bases, and 6 bases had no gene match. There are 15 residues in the CDR3. Germline CDR1 and CDR2: MDHEN and SYDVKM. For the CDR3, the DNA is TGTGCCAGCAGCAGCGGGGGGGCACGTTACAATGAGCAGTTCTTC. It translates to CASSSGGARYNEQFF.

Comments on this clone: This sample includes further DNA sequences coding for the same CDR3. The CDR3 DNA sequence: TGTGCCAGCAGTCCCGGGACAGCCTACGAGCAGTACTTC. Translated, it gives CASSPGTAYEQYF. V is TRBV2 and J is TRBJ2-7; 7 nucleotides match TRBD1. Germline assignment: CDR1 SNHLY and CDR2 FYNNEI. The V gene end was trimmed by 5 bases and the J gene end by 2 bases; junction bases not matched to a gene: 3. The CDR3 sequence is 13 residues long. Complete variable domain (other parts from reference TRBV2 and TRBJ2-7): EPEVTQTPSHQVTQMGQEVILRCVPISNHLYFYWYRQILGQKVEFLVSFYNNEISEKSEIFDDQFSVERPDGSNFTLKIRSTKLEDSAMYFCASSPGTAYEQYFGPGTRLTVT.

The rearrangement links TRBV9 to TRBJ2-7, with 9 bases lining up with TRBD1. The CDR3 totals 15 residues. The junction had 3 bases not matched to a gene; V was cut back by 0 bases and J by 2 bases. The germline gives CDR1 SGDLS, CDR2 YYNGEE. CDR3 residues: CASSVGDRDAYEQYF. The CDR3 DNA reads as TGTGCCAGCAGCGTAGGGGACAGGGATGCCTACGAGCAGTACTTC. The full variable domain, with the rest looked up from reference TRBV9 and TRBJ2-7, is DSGVTQTPKHLITATGQRVTLRCSPRSGDLSVYWYQQSLDQGLQFLIQYYNGEERAKGNILERFSAQQFPDLHSELNLSSLELGDSALYFCASSVGDRDAYEQYFGPGTRLTVT.

The V and J genes are TRBV30 and TRBJ2-3; D perhaps matches TRBD2 (5 bases). CDR3 length: 14 amino acids. The germline V gene encodes CDR1 GTSNPN and CDR2 SVGIG (reference sequence). Trimming stripped 2 bases from V and 3 bases from J, with 12 bases between. The CDR3 DNA follows: TGTGCCTGGAGTCACGGGATTTTGACAGATACGCAGTATTTT. This codes for CAWSHGILTDTQYF.

This clone was recorded a few times. The V gene is TRBV12-3 or TRBV12-4, the J gene TRBJ2-7, with a possible D match to TRBD2 (6 bases). This CDR3 region has 13 residues. With 5 bases removed from V and 4 bases from J, the gap between germline ends came to 12 bases. CDR3 sequence: CASSAGQTYEQYF. In DNA, the CDR3 is TGTGCCAGCAGTGCGGGGCAGACATACGAGCAGTACTTC.

This chain connects TRBV27 to TRBJ1-6; D gene uncertain. Trimming took 3 bases from V and 5 from J, leaving 8 bases between them. The CDR3 has 14 amino acids. Germline V lookup: CDR1 MNHEY, CDR2 SMNVEV (reference sequence). The CDR3, as DNA: TGTGCCAGCAGTTTCTACAGAGATAATTCACCCCTCCACTTT. Its protein is CASSFYRDNSPLHF.

The V call is TRBV14, the J call TRBJ1-6, with TRBD1 matching over 8 bases. The CDR3 totals 15 residues. The germline CDR1 and CDR2 sequences are SGHDN and FVKESK. J was trimmed by 8 bases and V by 1 base; bases with no gene match: 4. CDR3 sequence reads: CASSQATGAYSPLHF. The CDR3 DNA follows: TGTGCCAGCAGCCAAGCGACAGGGGCGTATTCACCCCTCCACTTT.

V is TRBV7-2 and J is TRBJ1-4, with D possibly matching TRBD1 (6 bases). Per germline, CDR1 SGHTA and CDR2 FQGNSA. The V gene lost 7 bases and the J gene lost 5 bases, with 11 bases spanning the gap. The CDR3 consists of 13 residues. CDR3 coding DNA: TGTGCCAGCACCGGACAGACGAATGAAAAACTGTTTTTT. It codes for CASTGQTNEKLFF.

CDR3 sequence: CASSLGRRGGPNEQFF. In DNA, the CDR3 is TGTGCCAGCAGCTTAGGACGGCGGGGGGGCCCCAATGAGCAGTTCTTC. This sequence joins TRBV11-2 and TRBJ2-1; 9 bases align to TRBD2. The germline V gene has CDR1 SGHAT and CDR2 FQNNGV. The ends lost 1 base at V and 6 bases at J; junction bases unmatched: 7. This CDR3 is built from 16 residues.

V and J are TRBV9 and TRBJ1-2, with TRBD1 identical over 8 bases. V was clipped by 4 bases and J by 5 bases; unmatched bases: 4. Per the germline V gene, CDR1 is SGDLS and CDR2 is YYNGEE. The CDR3 is 13 residues long. CDR3: CASSPGTGYGYTF. CDR3 nucleotides: TGTGCCAGCAGCCCTGGGACAGGATATGGCTACACCTTC.

The chain is built from TRBV6-4 and TRBJ2-4; the D gene is possibly TRBD1 (6 bases). The germline gives CDR1 MRHNA, CDR2 SNTAGT. The V end was cut by 2 bases, the J end by 1 base, with 21 bases between. The CDR3 is 19 residues long. CDR3 loop: CASSDPLTGYCLAKNIQYF. The CDR3 DNA reads as TGTGCCAGCAGTGACCCCCTGACAGGTTACTGCTTGGCCAAAAACATTCAGTACTTC.

The chain couples TRBV28 to TRBJ1-5; D is possibly TRBD1 (6 bases). This CDR3 has 14 amino acids. Looked up from germline, CDR1 is MDHEN and CDR2 is SYDVKM. V was clipped by 7 bases and J by 2 bases, with 12 bases between them. The DNA for the CDR3 is TGTGCCAGCAACAGGTCAGGGGGCAATCAGCCCCAGCATTTT. This sequence encodes CASNRSGGNQPQHF.

V and J are TRBV5-1 and TRBJ2-1; tentative D call: TRBD2 (5 bases). Per germline, CDR1 SGHRS and CDR2 YFSETQ. This CDR3 comprises 13 residues. Trimming left V 4 bases short and J 9 bases short, with 14 bases between. CDR3 coding DNA: TGCGCCAGCAGCCCACTAGAGCAGAGTGAGCAGTTCTTC. It encodes CASSPLEQSEQFF.

This rearrangement joins TRBV11-2 to TRBJ2-7; 7 positions agree with TRBD1. The length of the CDR3 is 16 residues. Per germline, CDR1 SGHAT and CDR2 FQNNGV. V gave up 0 bases and J gave up 7 bases; unmatched junction bases: 12. The CDR3 reads CASSLDLAQGKGEQYF. The CDR3, as DNA: TGTGCCAGCAGCTTAGATCTGGCACAGGGGAAAGGGGAGCAGTACTTC.

The rearrangement uses TRBV28 and TRBJ2-7; TRBD1 agrees at 9 bases. The CDR3 contains 15 residues. With 5 bases clipped from V and 3 bases from J, the junction kept 8 bases outside the gene matches. Germline V lookup: CDR1 MDHEN, CDR2 SYDVKM. The CDR3 reads CASSPPGDRDYEQYF. DNA for the CDR3: TGTGCCAGCAGTCCTCCGGGGGACAGGGACTACGAGCAGTACTTC.

The rearrangement links TRBV21-1 to TRBJ2-7; the D call of TRBD1 is as the table states it, not checked on the DNA. TRBV21-1 constitutes a pseudogene. The CDR3 is 15 amino acids. The CDR3 here is CASSNRRTGGCEQYF. The CDR3 coding sequence is TGTGCCAGCAGCAACCGCCGGACAGGGGGCTGCGAGCAGTACTTC.

The chain carries TRBV14 and TRBJ1-1; D gene ambiguous. Trimming took off 4 bases at V and 5 bases at J, with 14 bases between the two ends. Germline lookup yields CDR1 SGHDN and CDR2 FVKESK. The CDR3 length is 14 residues. DNA for the CDR3: TGTGCCAGCAGCCGCCGCCCGGGGATAACTGAAGCTTTCTTT. The encoded protein is CASSRRPGITEAFF. Drawing the rest from reference TRBV14 and TRBJ1-1, the complete variable domain is EAGVTQFPSHSVIEKGQTVTLRCDPISGHDNLYWYRRVMGKEIKFLLHFVKESKQDESGMPNNRFLAERTGGTYSTLKVQPAELEDSGVYFCASSRRPGITEAFFGQGTRLTVV.

This sequence joins TRBV6-6 and TRBJ1-5; the D is unclear. V lost 2 bases and J 0 bases, leaving 11 bases between the germline ends. The CDR3 length is 16 residues. Germline-derived CDR1 and CDR2 are MNHNY and SVGAGI (reference sequence). The chain's CDR3 is CASSYAVPYSNQPQHF. In nucleotides, the CDR3 is TGTGCCAGCAGTTACGCGGTCCCCTATAGCAATCAGCCCCAGCATTTT.

The chain links TRBV4-2 to TRBJ2-1, with D maybe TRBD1 (5 bases). Trimming removed 1 base from V and 3 bases from J, with 13 bases in between. The CDR3 loop spans 16 amino acids. From germline, CDR1 is LGHNA and CDR2 YNFKEQ. CDR3 region: CASSQVGQGNYNEQFF. The CDR3 DNA reads TGTGCCAGCAGCCAAGTAGGGCAGGGAAACTACAATGAGCAGTTCTTC.

The rearrangement uses TRBV24-1 and TRBJ1-5, with a possible D match to TRBD1 (5 bases). V shed 4 bases and J shed 2 bases, with 14 bases lying between them. Germline CDR1 KGHDR, CDR2 SFDVKD. CDR3 length equals 16 residues. The CDR3 region is CATSDPGWGGNQPQHF. The CDR3 nucleotides are TGTGCCACCAGTGACCCCGGGTGGGGGGGCAATCAGCCCCAGCATTTT.

This clone was picked up a small number of times. The V gene is TRBV6-5, the J gene TRBJ1-2; TRBD1 matches at 9 bases. Per the germline V gene, CDR1 is MNHEY and CDR2 is SVGAGI. This CDR3 has 13 amino acids. V was clipped by 4 bases and J by 7 bases; unmatched bases: 4. The CDR3 is CASSSQGASGYTF. The CDR3 DNA reads TGTGCCAGCAGTTCACAGGGGGCAAGTGGCTACACCTTC.

The chain joins TRBV5-6 to TRBJ1-2; 8 positions match TRBD1. Trimming at V came to 2 bases and at J to 4 bases, leaving 13 bases not matched to a gene. This CDR3 has 17 amino acids. CDR1 is SGHDT, CDR2 YYEEEE, per germline. In DNA, the CDR3 is TGTGCCAGCAGCTTCAATACCAGGGGGCCGAGCGGCTATGGCTACACCTTC. Protein product: CASSFNTRGPSGYGYTF.